Listed here are 5 T cell receptor beta chains from one sample, sequenced in a study of shared clonotypes between healthy human individuals. Method: immunoSEQ multiplex PCR; TCRdb's copy keeps in-frame clones and lacks some. The sample yields about 520,000 clones, almost 80% seen once. Sequenced sample: PBMCs. The receptors derive from a middle-aged woman in good health. Some clones in this sample may be carry-over from other donors' samples.

The chain has TRBV7-3 and TRBJ1-1, with D possibly matching TRBD1 (6 bases). This CDR3 is built from 14 residues. Germline V lookup: CDR1 SGHTA, CDR2 FQGTGA. V lost 3 bases, J lost 3 bases, and 11 bases lay in between. CDR3 in amino acids: CASSFQGSDTEAFF. In DNA, the CDR3 is TGTGCCAGCAGCTTTCAGGGGAGTGACACTGAAGCTTTCTTT.

J is TRBJ2-1 and V is TRBV5-1, with D perhaps TRBD1 (5 bases). This CDR3 region has 12 residues. Germline CDR1 reads SGHRS; CDR2 reads YFSETQ. Trimming pared 3 bases from V and 9 bases from J, leaving 10 bases between. In nucleotides, the CDR3 is TGCGCCAGCAGCTCCCTAAGGGGTGAGCAGTTCTTC. As protein: CASSSLRGEQFF.

The chain recombines TRBV9 with TRBJ2-2; 9 nucleotides match TRBD2. Germline V lookup: CDR1 SGDLS, CDR2 YYNGEE. Trimming took 0 bases from V and 8 from J; bases not matched to a gene: 5. This CDR3 spans 15 amino acids. CDR3 residues: CASSVGRLAGGELFF. In nucleotides, the CDR3 is TGTGCCAGCAGCGTAGGGCGTCTAGCGGGAGGGGAGCTGTTTTTT. Full variable domain (outside the CDR3, taken from reference TRBV9 and TRBJ2-2): DSGVTQTPKHLITATGQRVTLRCSPRSGDLSVYWYQQSLDQGLQFLIQYYNGEERAKGNILERFSAQQFPDLHSELNLSSLELGDSALYFCASSVGRLAGGELFFGEGSRLTVL.

This sequence joins TRBV19 and TRBJ2-1; weak D call: TRBD1 (5 bases). This CDR3 is 14 amino acids long. Germline loops: CDR1 LNHDA, CDR2 SQIVND (reference sequence). Trimming took 9 bases from V and 2 from J, leaving 14 bases between them. The CDR3 reads CASVPGRAYNEQFF. In DNA, the CDR3 is TGTGCCAGCGTACCGGGCAGGGCCTACAATGAGCAGTTCTTC.

The DNA for the CDR3 is TGTGCCAGCAGTTTCCTAAGGACAGGAGGACTTTCACCCCTCCACTTT. Translation gives CASSFLRTGGLSPLHF. The chain carries TRBV28 and TRBJ1-6; 7 bases fit TRBD1. This CDR3 region has 16 residues. Germline CDR1 and CDR2: MDHEN and SYDVKM. V was clipped by 3 bases and J by 9 bases; unmatched bases: 11. Supplemented by reference TRBV28 and TRBJ1-6, the full variable domain reads DVKVTQSSRYLVKRTGEKVFLECVQDMDHENMFWYRQDPGLGLRLIYFSYDVKMKEKGDIPEGYSVSREKKERFSLILESASTNQTSMYLCASSFLRTGGLSPLHFGNGTRLTVT.